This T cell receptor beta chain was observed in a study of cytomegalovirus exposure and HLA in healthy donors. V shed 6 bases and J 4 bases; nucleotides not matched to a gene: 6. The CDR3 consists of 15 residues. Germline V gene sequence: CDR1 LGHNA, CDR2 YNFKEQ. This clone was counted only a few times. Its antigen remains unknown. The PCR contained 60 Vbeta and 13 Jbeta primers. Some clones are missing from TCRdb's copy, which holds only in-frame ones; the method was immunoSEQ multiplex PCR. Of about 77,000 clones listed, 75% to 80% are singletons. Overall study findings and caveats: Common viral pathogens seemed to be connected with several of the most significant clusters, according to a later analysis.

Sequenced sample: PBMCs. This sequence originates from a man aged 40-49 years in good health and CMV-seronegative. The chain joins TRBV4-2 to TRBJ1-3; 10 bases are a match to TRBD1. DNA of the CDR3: TGTGCCAGCAGTCCTGGACAGGGGGGCGGAAACACCATATATTTT. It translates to CASSPGQGGGNTIYF.